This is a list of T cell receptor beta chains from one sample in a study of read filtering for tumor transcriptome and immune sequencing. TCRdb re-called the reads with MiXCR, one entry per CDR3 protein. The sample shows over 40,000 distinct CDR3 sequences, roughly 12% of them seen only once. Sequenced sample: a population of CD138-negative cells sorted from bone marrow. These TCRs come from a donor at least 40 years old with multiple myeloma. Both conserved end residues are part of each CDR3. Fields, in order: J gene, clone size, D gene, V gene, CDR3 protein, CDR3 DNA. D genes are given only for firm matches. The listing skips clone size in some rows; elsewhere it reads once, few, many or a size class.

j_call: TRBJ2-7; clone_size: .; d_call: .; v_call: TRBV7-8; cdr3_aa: CASSFQGGTASYEQYF; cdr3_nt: TGTGCGAGCAGCTTCCAGGGGGGGACAGCTAGCTACGAGCAGTACTTC
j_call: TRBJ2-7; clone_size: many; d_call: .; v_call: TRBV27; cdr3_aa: CASSYGTGSSYEQYF; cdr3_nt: TGTGCCAGCAGCTACGGGACGGGAAGCTCCTACGAGCAGTACTTC
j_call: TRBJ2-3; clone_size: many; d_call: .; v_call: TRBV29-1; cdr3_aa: CSVEDRRSTDTQYF; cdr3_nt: TGCAGCGTTGAAGATCGGCGGTCCACAGATACGCAGTATTTT
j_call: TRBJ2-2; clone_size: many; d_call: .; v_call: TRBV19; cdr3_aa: CASSIEPNTGELFF; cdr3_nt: TGTGCCAGTAGTATTGAACCCAACACCGGGGAGCTGTTTTTT
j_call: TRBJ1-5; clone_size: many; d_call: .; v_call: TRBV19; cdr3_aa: CASSNLNQPQHF; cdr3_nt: TGTGCCAGTAGTAACCTCAATCAGCCCCAGCATTTT
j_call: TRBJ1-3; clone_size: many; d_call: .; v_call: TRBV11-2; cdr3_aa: CASSLPPSPGNTIYF; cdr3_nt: TGTGCCAGCAGCTTACCCCCAAGTCCGGGAAACACCATATATTTT
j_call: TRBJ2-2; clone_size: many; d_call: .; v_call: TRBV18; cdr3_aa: CASSPVAVSGWNTGELFF; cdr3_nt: TGTGCCAGCTCACCCGTTGCAGTTAGCGGATGGAACACCGGGGAGCTGTTTTTT
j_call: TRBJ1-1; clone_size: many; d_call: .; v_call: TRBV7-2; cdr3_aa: CASSLSGASLNTEAFF; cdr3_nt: TGTGCCAGCAGCCTATCAGGGGCCTCTTTGAACACTGAAGCTTTCTTT
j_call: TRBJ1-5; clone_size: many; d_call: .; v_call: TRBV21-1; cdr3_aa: CASSITRPDRGMDQPQHF; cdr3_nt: TGTGCCAGCAGCATTACCCGACCCGACAGGGGAATGGATCAGCCCCAGCATTTT
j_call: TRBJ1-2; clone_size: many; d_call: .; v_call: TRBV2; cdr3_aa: CASSEEGGNYGYTF; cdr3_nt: TGTGCCAGCAGTGAAGAGGGCGGAAACTATGGCTACACCTTC
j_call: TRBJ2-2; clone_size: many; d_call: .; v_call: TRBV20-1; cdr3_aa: CSARAVSATHTGELFF; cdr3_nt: TGCAGTGCTAGGGCCGTTTCTGCCACCCACACCGGGGAGCTGTTTTTT
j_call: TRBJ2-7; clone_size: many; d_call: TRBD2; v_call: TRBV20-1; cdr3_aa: CSARKKRGEGHEQYF; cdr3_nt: TGCAGTGCTAGAAAGAAGCGGGGGGAGGGCCACGAGCAGTACTTC
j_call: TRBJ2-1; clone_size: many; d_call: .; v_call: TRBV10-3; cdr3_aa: CAISESTRGYNEQFF; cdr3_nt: TGTGCCATCAGTGAGTCAACCCGGGGCTACAATGAGCAGTTCTTC
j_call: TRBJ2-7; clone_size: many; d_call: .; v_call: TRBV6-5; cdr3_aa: CASSYPPGRVIYEQYF; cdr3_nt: TGTGCCAGCAGTTACCCCCCGGGACGGGTGATCTACGAGCAGTACTTC
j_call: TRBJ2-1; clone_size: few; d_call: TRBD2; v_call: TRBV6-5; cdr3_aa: CASRSGIAGREQFF; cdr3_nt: TGTGCCAGCAGGTCAGGAATAGCGGGACGGGAGCAGTTCTTC
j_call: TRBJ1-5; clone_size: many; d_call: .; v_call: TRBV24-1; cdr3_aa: CATSDYRDPRQHF; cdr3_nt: TGTGCCACCAGTGACTACCGGGACCCTCGGCAGCATTTT
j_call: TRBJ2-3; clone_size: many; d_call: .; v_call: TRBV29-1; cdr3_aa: CSFTNSPNTQYF; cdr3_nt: TGCAGCTTTACGAATTCACCGAATACGCAGTATTTT
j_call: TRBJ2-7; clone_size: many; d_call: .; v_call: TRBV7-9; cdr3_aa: CASSPRKAEQYF; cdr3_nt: TGTGCCAGCAGCCCGCGAAAGGCCGAGCAGTACTTC
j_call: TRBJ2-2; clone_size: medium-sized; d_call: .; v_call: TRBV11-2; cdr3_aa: CASSTLSSGGELFF; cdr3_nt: TGTGCCAGCAGCACCTTGTCCTCCGGCGGGGAGCTGTTTTTT
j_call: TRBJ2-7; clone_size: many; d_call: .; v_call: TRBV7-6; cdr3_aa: CASSPTGSPKLGEQYF; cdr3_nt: TGTGCCAGCAGCCCAACCGGGAGCCCAAAGCTGGGCGAGCAGTACTTC
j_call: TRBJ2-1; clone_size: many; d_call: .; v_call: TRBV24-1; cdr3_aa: CATSDRDSYNEQFF; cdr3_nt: TGTGCCACCAGTGATCGCGACTCCTACAATGAGCAGTTCTTC
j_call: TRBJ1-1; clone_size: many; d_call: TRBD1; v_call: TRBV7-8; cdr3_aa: CASSFETGANTEAFF; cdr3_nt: TGTGCCAGCAGCTTTGAGACAGGGGCGAACACTGAAGCTTTCTTT
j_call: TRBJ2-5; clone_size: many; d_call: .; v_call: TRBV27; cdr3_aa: CAIQETQYF; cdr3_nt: TGTGCCATCCAAGAGACCCAGTACTTC
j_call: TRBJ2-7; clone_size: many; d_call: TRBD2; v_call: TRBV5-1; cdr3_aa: CASSLEAGGLYEQYF; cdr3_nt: TGCGCCAGCAGCTTGGAGGCGGGGGGGCTTTACGAGCAGTACTTC
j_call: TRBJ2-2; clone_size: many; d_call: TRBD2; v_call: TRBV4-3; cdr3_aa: CASSRGGSGTVGELFF; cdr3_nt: TGCGCCAGCAGCCGGGGGGGTAGCGGGACGGTCGGGGAGCTGTTTTTT
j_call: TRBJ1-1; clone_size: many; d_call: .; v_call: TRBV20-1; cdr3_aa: CSARVTPMNTEAFF; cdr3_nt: TGCAGTGCTAGAGTCACACCCATGAACACTGAAGCTTTCTTT
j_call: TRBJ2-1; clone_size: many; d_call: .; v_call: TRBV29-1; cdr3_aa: CSVEGAGGNEQFF; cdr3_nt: TGCAGCGTTGAAGGCGCAGGGGGGAATGAGCAGTTCTTC
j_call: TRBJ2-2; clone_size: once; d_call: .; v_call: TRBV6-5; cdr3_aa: CAGISGRVDKDSGELFF; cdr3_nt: TGCGCCGGCATTTCCGGCAGGGTGGACAAGGACTCCGGGGAGCTGTTTTTT
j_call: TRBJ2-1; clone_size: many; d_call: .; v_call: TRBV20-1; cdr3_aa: CSARVGYGYNEQFF; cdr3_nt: TGCAGTGCTAGAGTGGGTTATGGCTACAATGAGCAGTTCTTC
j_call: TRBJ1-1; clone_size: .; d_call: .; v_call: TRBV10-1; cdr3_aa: CASSVFTRTLADQGFF; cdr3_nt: TGCGCCAGCAGTGTATTTACCCGGACTCTTGCCGATCAAGGTTTCTTT
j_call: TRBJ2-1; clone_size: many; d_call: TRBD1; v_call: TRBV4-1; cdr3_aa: CASSQEQGDYNEQFF; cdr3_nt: TGTGCCAGCAGCCAAGAACAGGGGGACTACAATGAGCAGTTCTTC
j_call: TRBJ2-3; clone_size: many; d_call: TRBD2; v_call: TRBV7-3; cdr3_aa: CASSLKGTSGATDTQYF; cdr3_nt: TGTGCCAGCAGCTTAAAAGGGACTAGCGGTGCGACAGATACGCAGTATTTT
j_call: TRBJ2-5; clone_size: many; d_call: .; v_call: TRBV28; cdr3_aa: CASSPDQETQYF; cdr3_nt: TGTGCCAGCAGTCCAGACCAAGAGACCCAGTACTTC
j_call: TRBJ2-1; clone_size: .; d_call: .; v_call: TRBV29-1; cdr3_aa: CSVLITASNEQFF; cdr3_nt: TGCAGCGTCCTCATAACGGCAAGCAATGAGCAGTTCTTC
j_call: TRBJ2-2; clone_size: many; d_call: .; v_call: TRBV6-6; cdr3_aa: CASSYTEAGELFF; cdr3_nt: TGTGCCAGCAGTTACACGGAGGCCGGGGAGCTGTTTTTT
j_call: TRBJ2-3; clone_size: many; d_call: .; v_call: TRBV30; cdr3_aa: CAWKTSWADTQYF; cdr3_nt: TGTGCCTGGAAAACGAGCTGGGCAGATACGCAGTATTTT
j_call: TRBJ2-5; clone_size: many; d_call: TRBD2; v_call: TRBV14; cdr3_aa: CASSQERGTSGGRETQYF; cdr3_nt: TGTGCCAGCAGCCAAGAAAGGGGGACTAGCGGGGGTCGAGAGACCCAGTACTTC
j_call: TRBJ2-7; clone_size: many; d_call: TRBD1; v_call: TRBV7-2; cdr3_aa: CASSPTGTGAYEQYF; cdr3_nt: TGTGCCAGCAGCCCAACCGGGACAGGGGCTTACGAGCAGTACTTC
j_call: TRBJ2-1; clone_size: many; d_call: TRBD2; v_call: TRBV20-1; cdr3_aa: CSALAGAGHNEQFF; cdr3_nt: TGCAGTGCCCTAGCGGGAGCCGGCCACAATGAGCAGTTCTTC
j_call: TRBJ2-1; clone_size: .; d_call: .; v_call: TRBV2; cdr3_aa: CASRVLTDEQFF; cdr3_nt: TGTGCCAGCAGAGTCCTTACGGATGAGCAGTTCTTC